The 31 T cell receptor beta chains presented below share a single source sample, sequenced in a study of blood T cell repertoires in COVID-19. Repertoires were generated with immunoSEQ multiplex PCR, while TCRdb's copy carries only in-frame clones and drops some. The sample gives about 190,000 clones, 80% to 90% of which show up once; approximately 5% is in the top ten. The sample comprised peripheral blood. Source of these receptors: a woman in her sixties or seventies with active or convalescent COVID-19.

This chain connects TRBV5-1 to TRBJ2-4; TRBD2 agrees at 8 bases. CDR3 size: 15 residues. The germline CDR1 and CDR2 sequences are SGHRS and YFSETQ. The junction had 11 bases not matched to a gene; V was cut back by 3 bases and J by 9 bases. The CDR3 loop is CASSSLAGPGGIQYF. CDR3 coding DNA: TGCGCCAGCAGCTCCCTAGCGGGTCCGGGAGGCATTCAGTACTTC.

This clone was detected a few times. V gene TRBV28 combines with J gene TRBJ2-4; D is perhaps TRBD2 (6 bases). The V gene lost 3 bases and the J gene lost 6 bases, with 12 bases spanning the gap. The CDR3 runs 14 residues. Germline CDR1 is MDHEN and CDR2 is SYDVKM. In DNA form, the CDR3 reads TGTGCCAGCAGTTTGGGGGGAGGCGGAAACATTCAGTACTTC. Its translation: CASSLGGGGNIQYF.

The chain carries TRBV6-5 and TRBJ2-2; the D gene is possibly TRBD1 (6 bases). The CDR3 is 15 amino acids. Trimming left V 6 bases short and J 4 bases short, with 15 bases between. Germline V gives CDR1 MNHEY, CDR2 SVGAGI. The CDR3 sequence: CASRRTGSTTGELFF. The DNA for the CDR3 is TGTGCCAGCAGACGAACAGGGTCAACCACCGGGGAGCTGTTTTTT.

CDR3 nucleotides: TGCGCCAGCAGCTTGAATCCGGGGATCAATGAGCAGTTCTTC. Encoded protein: CASSLNPGINEQFF. V and J are TRBV5-1 and TRBJ2-1, with D possibly being TRBD2 (5 bases). The germline gives CDR1 SGHRS, CDR2 YFSETQ. V gave up 1 base and J gave up 6 bases, with 11 bases separating them. The CDR3 loop spans 14 amino acids.

This clone occurred once. The chain joins TRBV9 to TRBJ1-1; maybe TRBD1 (5 bases). V lost 4 bases to trimming and J lost 4 bases, with 17 bases between them. Germline CDR1 is SGDLS and CDR2 is YYNGEE. This CDR3 region has 15 residues. Here the CDR3 DNA reads TGTGCCAGCAGCCCCGGGGGGGTCTACGGCACTGAAGCTTTCTTT. Protein sequence: CASSPGGVYGTEAFF.

The chain has TRBV30 and TRBJ1-3; TRBD1 is a possible D gene (6 bases). The CDR3 length is 15 residues. The germline CDR1 and CDR2 sequences are GTSNPN and SVGIG (reference sequence). Trimming stripped 0 bases from V and 0 bases from J, with 9 bases between. The CDR3 loop is CAWSVGQYSGNTIYF. The CDR3 region has the DNA TGTGCCTGGAGTGTAGGACAGTACTCTGGAAACACCATATATTTT.

This rearrangement joins TRBV19 to TRBJ1-5, with 9 bases identical to TRBD1. CDR1 is LNHDA and CDR2 is SQIVND in the germline V gene (reference sequence). V gave up 4 bases and J gave up 7 bases; unmatched junction bases: 8. The CDR3 runs to 15 residues. CDR3 in amino acids: CASSKPGQGLQPQHF. The CDR3 DNA reads TGTGCCAGTAGTAAACCGGGACAGGGTCTCCAGCCCCAGCATTTT.

The chain links TRBV5-1 to TRBJ1-2; D perhaps matches TRBD1 (6 bases). The CDR3 covers 14 residues. V lost 0 bases and J lost 8, with 14 bases in between. Germline V gene sequence: CDR1 SGHRS, CDR2 YFSETQ. For the CDR3, the DNA is TGCGCCAGCAGCTTGGAGGGGCAGGGGAAAGGCTACACCTTC. This gives the protein CASSLEGQGKGYTF.

CDR3: CASSPPKTGTNYGYTF. The CDR3 nucleotides read TGTGCCAGCTCACCACCTAAAACAGGCACCAACTATGGCTACACCTTC. This chain connects TRBV18 to TRBJ1-2; D may be TRBD1 (5 bases). V was cut by 0 bases and J by 2 bases, with 13 bases left in between. Germline V lookup: CDR1 KGHSH, CDR2 LQKENI. This CDR3 contains 16 residues.

CDR3 in amino acids: CASSLQTRTGELFF. In DNA form, the CDR3 reads TGTGCCAGCAGCTTACAGACTAGAACCGGGGAGCTGTTTTTT. The chain combines TRBV7-9 with TRBJ2-2; D may be TRBD2 (6 bases). CDR1 is SEHNR, CDR2 FQNEAQ, per germline (reference sequence). This CDR3 has 14 amino acids. Trimming cost V 2 bases and J 5 bases, with 9 bases left between them.

The chain uses TRBV24-1 and TRBJ2-1; perhaps TRBD2 as D (6 bases). Germline V gene data show CDR1 as KGHDR and CDR2 as SFDVKD. Trimming took off 4 bases at V and 7 bases at J, with 16 bases between the two ends. The CDR3 contains 15 residues. In nucleotides, the CDR3 is TGTGCCACCAGTGACCCAGCGGGTTCAGCTAATGAGCAGTTCTTC. The encoded protein is CATSDPAGSANEQFF.

The rearrangement uses TRBV2 and TRBJ1-6; D not certain. The V end was cut by 6 bases, the J end by 6 bases, with 6 bases between. CDR1 and CDR2 (germline): SNHLY, FYNNEI. The CDR3 spans 12 residues. CDR3: CASRDSNSPLHF. For the CDR3, the DNA is TGTGCCAGCAGGGACTCTAATTCACCCCTCCACTTT. The variable domain in full, completed from reference TRBV2 and TRBJ1-6, reads EPEVTQTPSHQVTQMGQEVILRCVPISNHLYFYWYRQILGQKVEFLVSFYNNEISEKSEIFDDQFSVERPDGSNFTLKIRSTKLEDSAMYFCASRDSNSPLHFGNGTRLTVT.

This clone has a handful of counts. The gene calls are TRBV12-3 or TRBV12-4 and TRBJ1-5, with unresolved D. Trimming removed 3 bases from V and 7 bases from J, with 7 bases in between. This CDR3 region has 12 residues. The CDR3 loop reads CASSFSGQPQHF. Written as DNA, the CDR3 is TGTGCCAGCAGTTTTTCGGGGCAGCCCCAGCATTTT.

The genes are TRBV6-1 and TRBJ2-6; 7 positions agree with TRBD2. Germline-derived CDR1 and CDR2 are MNHNS and SASEGT. V dropped 4 bases and J dropped 1; count of bases not matched to a gene: 13. The CDR3 is 19 residues long. DNA for the CDR3: TGTGCCAGCAGTGCCCGGGGGGACGGGTTGAAGTCTGGGGCCAACGTCCTGACTTTC. Amino acid sequence: CASSARGDGLKSGANVLTF.

The chain is built from TRBV19 and TRBJ1-5, with a possible D match to TRBD1 (5 bases). Trimming cost V 6 bases and J 3 bases, with 9 bases left between them. The CDR3 sequence is 13 residues long. In germline, CDR1 is LNHDA, CDR2 SQIVND (reference sequence). CDR3 DNA: TGTGCCAGTAGCGGACATCTCAATCAGCCCCAGCATTTT. This translates into CASSGHLNQPQHF.

The CDR3 DNA reads as TGCGCCAGCAGCCCCCTACAGGGGAAGGTGACGGATGAGCAGTTCTTC. Translation gives CASSPLQGKVTDEQFF. The V gene is TRBV4-1, the J gene TRBJ2-1; 7 nucleotides align to TRBD1. CDR1 and CDR2 from the germline V gene are MGHRA and YSYEKL. The CDR3 totals 16 residues. The V segment lost 4 bases and the J segment 8 bases; nucleotides outside the gene matches: 14.

This sequence joins TRBV10-2 and TRBJ1-5; D is perhaps TRBD1 (6 bases). Trimming took 6 bases from V and 6 from J, leaving 18 bases between them. This CDR3 contains 15 residues. Germline lookup yields CDR1 WSHSY and CDR2 SAAADI. This CDR3 reads CASRQGHWGSQPQHF. DNA for the CDR3: TGCGCCAGCAGACAGGGCCATTGGGGAAGTCAGCCCCAGCATTTT.

This rearrangement joins TRBV18 to TRBJ2-1; D might be TRBD2 (5 bases). The CDR3 is made up of 13 amino acids. V was pared by 0 bases and J by 7 bases, with 7 bases between. In germline, CDR1 is KGHSH, CDR2 LQKENI. CDR3 loop: CASSPPPGNEQFF. CDR3 DNA: TGTGCCAGCTCACCACCTCCGGGGAATGAGCAGTTCTTC.

CDR3 DNA sequence: TGCAGCGCCGAGACACCCAAAGCTGAAGCTTTCTTT. Its translation is CSAETPKAEAFF. This chain connects TRBV29-1 to TRBJ1-1; no clear D gene. Trimming shortened V by 7 bases and J by 6 bases, and 15 bases separated the two germline ends. Germline CDR1 is SQVTM and CDR2 is ANQGSEA. This CDR3 region has 12 residues.

The chain is built from TRBV28 and TRBJ2-3, with TRBD1 matching 7 bases. Germline-derived CDR1 and CDR2 are MDHEN and SYDVKM. V shed 8 bases and J 2 bases; nucleotides not matched to a gene: 10. The CDR3 extends over 15 amino acids. In nucleotides, the CDR3 is TGTGCCAGCGGACCGGGACAGAAATACACAGATACGCAGTATTTT. Translated: CASGPGQKYTDTQYF.

The genes are TRBV5-1 and TRBJ2-3; TRBD2 might be the D (6 bases). Germline V gene lookup returns CDR1 SGHRS and CDR2 YFSETQ. This CDR3 has 14 residues. V lost 3 bases, J lost 3 bases, and 11 bases lay in between. The CDR3 sequence: CASSSGLRTDTQYF. The CDR3, as DNA: TGCGCCAGCAGCTCTGGACTAAGGACAGATACGCAGTATTTT.

The chain links TRBV4-1 to TRBJ2-1; 7 bases line up with TRBD2. Germline V gives CDR1 MGHRA, CDR2 YSYEKL. This CDR3 spans 15 amino acids. V shed 6 bases, J shed 7 bases, and the junction held 12 bases outside the gene matches. CDR3 residues: CASSPREGLRNEQFF. The DNA of the CDR3 is TGCGCCAGCAGTCCCAGGGAGGGCCTTAGGAATGAGCAGTTCTTC.

The chain has TRBV3-1 (or the pseudogene TRBV3-2) and TRBJ2-3; a possible D gene is TRBD2 (5 bases). Trimming pared 1 base from V and 2 bases from J, leaving 16 bases between. The CDR3 is 17 amino acids. Per germline, CDR1 LGHDT and CDR2 YNNKEL (reference sequence). The CDR3 region is CASSQVKASRITDTQYF. CDR3 nucleotides: TGTGCCAGCAGCCAAGTAAAAGCTAGCCGCATCACAGATACGCAGTATTTT.

The CDR3 bases are TGTGCCAGCAGCTTAGTCCGGACAGGGGGGCTTTATAATTCACCCCTCCACTTT. Encoded protein: CASSLVRTGGLYNSPLHF. The chain combines TRBV7-9 with TRBJ1-6, with TRBD1 identical over 10 bases. This CDR3 has 18 amino acids. Germline V gives CDR1 SEHNR, CDR2 FQNEAQ (reference sequence). The V segment lost 1 base and the J segment 4 bases; nucleotides outside the gene matches: 7.

The rearrangement joins TRBV5-1 to TRBJ2-1, with 7 bases aligning to TRBD1. V was clipped by 1 base and J by 4 bases; unmatched bases: 2. Germline-derived CDR1 and CDR2 are SGHRS and YFSETQ. The CDR3 is 14 amino acids. CDR3 sequence reads: CASSLSTGYNEQFF. DNA of the CDR3: TGCGCCAGCAGCTTGTCGACAGGGTACAATGAGCAGTTCTTC.

V and J are TRBV19 and TRBJ2-3; maybe TRBD1 (5 bases). The CDR3 runs to 12 residues. Germline V gene data show CDR1 as LNHDA and CDR2 as SQIVND (reference sequence). Trimming removed 5 bases from V and 2 bases from J, with 5 bases in between. CDR3 residues: CASSGATDTQYF. CDR3 in DNA: TGTGCCAGTAGTGGGGCCACAGATACGCAGTATTTT.

The V gene is TRBV19, the J gene TRBJ2-3; D gene ambiguous. Germline V lookup: CDR1 LNHDA, CDR2 SQIVND (reference sequence). V was cut by 5 bases and J by 1 base, with 10 bases left in between. The CDR3 contains 14 residues. The CDR3 DNA sequence: TGTGCCAGTAGTCCCCGTCAGGGCACAGATACGCAGTATTTT. Amino acids: CASSPRQGTDTQYF.

V is TRBV20-1 and J is TRBJ2-3; D not resolved. The CDR3 is 11 residues long. V was cut by 5 bases and J by 7 bases, with 10 bases left in between. CDR1 is DFQATT, CDR2 SNEGSKA, per germline (reference sequence). This CDR3 is CSAGLVHTQYF. The CDR3 region has the DNA TGCAGTGCTGGGCTGGTCCATACGCAGTATTTT.

The chain is built from TRBV6-4 and TRBJ1-1; D is uncertain. This CDR3 is built from 14 residues. Germline CDR1 is MRHNA and CDR2 is SNTAGT. The V end lost 6 bases, the J end lost 1 base, and 12 bases lay between the germline ends. The CDR3 is CASSRTESNTEAFF. In DNA form, the CDR3 reads TGTGCCAGCAGCCGAACAGAATCGAACACTGAAGCTTTCTTT.

The gene calls are TRBV3-1 (or the pseudogene TRBV3-2) and TRBJ2-1; 10 bases line up with TRBD2. Germline loops: CDR1 LGHDT, CDR2 YNNKEL (reference sequence). V dropped 3 bases and J dropped 7; count of bases not matched to a gene: 9. CDR3 length equals 16 residues. For the CDR3, the DNA is TGTGCCAGCAGCCACTTAGCTAGCGGGAGTTGGAATGAGCAGTTCTTC. The encoded protein is CASSHLASGSWNEQFF.

The chain recombines TRBV15 with TRBJ2-7; the match to TRBD2 covers 7 bases. Per germline, CDR1 LNHNV and CDR2 YYDKDF (reference sequence). With V trimmed by 5 bases and J by 0 bases, 7 bases remained unmatched. This CDR3 has 15 amino acids. The CDR3 coding sequence is TGTGCCACCAGCGCGAGCCCGGGGGGCTCCTACGAGCAGTACTTC. As protein: CATSASPGGSYEQYF.